The following is a T cell receptor beta chain sequence with its context. This clonotype has ten or more counts. Its antigen remains undetermined. The record has no base qualities; no much larger clone is one base away. Receptors were amplified or captured by RT-PCR. The instrument was an Illumina HiSeq 2500. TCRdb passed the public sequencing reads through fastp at Q25 and MiXCR, retaining productive beta sequences. When rows share a CDR3 protein, they turn into one entry using the most common DNA and genes. This sample has around 190,000 distinct CDR3 sequences in its table, and around 9.2% of those were observed once. 11% of the sample is taken by the ten largest. Counted from cysteine to phenylalanine, this CDR3 has 13 amino acids. Kept here is only the CDR3 DNA, which spans 39 bases and is read in frame from base 1. The germline V and J ends show losses of 10 bases and 1 base respectively, and no gene match explains 4 bases of the junction.

The data are from a study of response to subunit inactivated influenza vaccine (dated by TCRdb to 2016 to 2018). For the wider study: To follow how T cells responded to a trivalent subunit inactivated influenza vaccine, the researchers relied on deep quantitative profiling of the T cell receptor repertoire.

The paper's findings and limits, for the study overall: The authors suggested that each seasonal influenza vaccination may recruit only a limited number of new T cells.

Source: non-naive T cells sorted from PBMCs, taken on the day of vaccination. The meaning of the sample's cell subset or site label: memory T cell fraction. The rearrangement joined TRBV12-3 or TRBV12-4 to TRBJ2-3, and TRBD1 matches 8 of the central bases. The sequence came from a man aged 45-65 years who received an inactivated influenza vaccine. Donor details come from another sample of the same person, matched by shared clones. The nucleotide sequence is TGTGCCACCAAACAGGGGGGCACAGATACGCAGTATTTT. This gives the protein CATKQGGTDTQYF.